Each of the 2 T cell receptor beta chains below was sequenced from the same sample in a study of post-analysis software for immune sequencing data (dated by TCRdb to the mid-2010s). What the work shows at the level of the full study, not this receptor alone: Significantly higher frequencies in patients than in controls were found for about five TRBV segments, including TRBV5-6, TRBV5-1 and TRBV20-1.

The antigens these receptors bind are not known. Preparation of the library involved PCR. Sequencing used an Illumina HiSeq 2500. To reduce PCR and sequencing biases, unique molecular identifiers were incorporated into the TCR beta cDNA libraries. TCRdb passed the public sequencing reads through fastp at Q25 and MiXCR, retaining productive beta sequences. Merged by CDR3 protein, the rows form single entries marked with the most common genes and DNA. In all, the sample holds fewer than 900,000 distinct CDR3 sequences, and just over 45% of those were seen once. The top ten clones comprise approximately 4.4% of the sample. The sample comprised blood. Receptors were obtained from a girl between 10 and 17 years old with multiple sclerosis.

Only a few counts were recorded for this clonotype. This chain connects TRBV7-2 to TRBJ1-6, with 8 bases aligning to TRBD1. Germline lookup yields CDR1 SGHTA and CDR2 FQGNSA. The junction had 10 bases not matched to a gene; V was cut back by 1 base and J by 8 bases. The CDR3 has 17 amino acids. CDR3 nucleotides: TGTGCCAGCAGCTTAGTTGCAGGGGGCGCATCATATTCACCCCTCCACTTT. This translates into CASSLVAGGASYSPLHF. Looking up the rest from reference TRBV7-2 and TRBJ1-6 gives the full variable domain: GAGVSQSPSNKVTEKGKDVELRCDPISGHTALYWYRQSLGQGLEFLIYFQGNSAPDKSGLPSDRFSAERTGGSVSTLTIQRTQQEDSAVYLCASSLVAGGASYSPLHFGNGTRLTVT.

CDR3 residues: CASSSRRTYEQYF. The CDR3 DNA sequence: TGTGCCAGCAGCTCGCGACGGACCTACGAGCAGTACTTC. The chain couples TRBV7-2 to TRBJ2-7; unclear D gene. The CDR3 sequence is 13 residues long. The ends were cut back, 4 bases at V and 2 bases at J, with 9 bases in the middle. Germline CDR1 SGHTA, CDR2 FQGNSA.